What follows is one T cell receptor (beta chain) and its context. The CDR3 extends over 14 amino acids. The V end lost 2 bases, the J end lost 2 bases, and 9 bases lay between the germline ends. CDR1 is MNHEY, CDR2 SVGAGI, per germline. Researchers took blood at baseline, on cycle 4 day 1, and on cycle 7 day 1. This entry comes from a study of OX40 agonist ivuxolimab in advanced cancers. Profiled with immunoSEQ multiplex PCR; TCRdb holds only in-frame clones, not every one. This sample has tens of thousands of clones; 65% to 90% occur once, and the top ten carry 1.9%. The chain couples TRBV6-5 to TRBJ1-2; D is perhaps TRBD1 (6 bases). This sample comprised CD4+ or CD8+ T cells sorted from blood, obtained in a trial of the OX40 agonist ivuxolimab. The clonotype comes from an adult with an advanced solid tumor such as melanoma, head and neck, liver or kidney cancer. In DNA, the CDR3 is TGTGCCAGCAGTTACGGGACAAGCAACTATGGCTACACCTTC. This sequence encodes CASSYGTSNYGYTF.